This is a list of T cell receptor beta chains from one sample in a study of CD8+CD57+ T cells in acquired aplastic anemia. In TCRdb, the reads were re-called with MiXCR into one record per CDR3 protein. This table holds approximately 170,000 distinct CDR3 sequences, roughly half found once. Sequencing was carried out using sorted CD4+, CD8+, or CD8+CD57+ T cells (not recorded which) from PBMCs. All receptors come from a human donor with aplastic anemia. The CDR3 runs from the conserved cysteine through the conserved F or W. A D gene is named only where the DNA matches it firmly. Some rows have no size entry. The others give once, few or many, or a class for an expanded clone.

D gene: NA
V gene: TRBV6-1
J gene: TRBJ1-1
clone size: many
CDR3 protein: CASSERSAGLTEAFF
CDR3 DNA: TGTGCCAGCAGTGAACGATCGGCGGGACTCACTGAAGCTTTCTTT

D gene: NA
V gene: TRBV20-1
J gene: TRBJ1-6
clone size: NA
CDR3 protein: CSARGPDSPLHF
CDR3 DNA: TGCAGTGCTAGAGGACCAGATTCACCCCTCCACTTT

D gene: NA
V gene: TRBV10-1
J gene: TRBJ2-2
clone size: NA
CDR3 protein: CASSERLGELFF
CDR3 DNA: TGCGCCAGCAGTGAACGACTCGGGGAGCTGTTTTTT

D gene: TRBD1
V gene: TRBV19
J gene: TRBJ2-7
clone size: few
CDR3 protein: CASSPRGDRPYF
CDR3 DNA: TGTGCCAGTAGTCCACGAGGGGACAGGCCATACTTC

D gene: TRBD1
V gene: TRBV2
J gene: TRBJ1-2
clone size: NA
CDR3 protein: CASSRDREYGYTF
CDR3 DNA: TGTGCCAGCAGTAGGGACAGGGAGTATGGCTACACCTTC

D gene: NA
V gene: TRBV7-2
J gene: TRBJ1-3
clone size: NA
CDR3 protein: CASSLTPGGYTIYF
CDR3 DNA: TGTGCCAGCAGCTTAACACCAGGTGGCTACACCATATATTTT

D gene: NA
V gene: TRBV12-3/TRBV12-4
J gene: TRBJ2-6
clone size: many
CDR3 protein: CASSLDRFSGANVLTF
CDR3 DNA: TGTGCCAGCAGTTTAGACAGGTTCTCTGGGGCCAACGTCCTGACTTTC

D gene: NA
V gene: TRBV15
J gene: TRBJ1-1
clone size: NA
CDR3 protein: CATRIRQGGIEAFF
CDR3 DNA: TGTGCCACCAGAATCAGACAAGGAGGTATTGAAGCTTTCTTT

D gene: TRBD2
V gene: TRBV4-2
J gene: TRBJ2-3
clone size: many
CDR3 protein: CASSQIAGGVADTQYF
CDR3 DNA: TGTGCCAGCAGCCAAATAGCGGGAGGGGTCGCAGATACGCAGTATTTT

D gene: TRBD2
V gene: TRBV4-1
J gene: TRBJ2-5
clone size: many
CDR3 protein: CASSQVTGGATQYF
CDR3 DNA: TGCGCCAGCAGCCAAGTGACCGGGGGGGCGACCCAGTACTTC

D gene: TRBD1
V gene: TRBV19
J gene: TRBJ1-5
clone size: many
CDR3 protein: CATTPGGGAGQPQHF
CDR3 DNA: TGTGCCACAACTCCGGGAGGGGGCGCGGGTCAGCCCCAGCATTTT

D gene: NA
V gene: TRBV10-3
J gene: TRBJ1-1
clone size: NA
CDR3 protein: CAIRPQVSGTEAFF
CDR3 DNA: TGTGCCATCAGGCCCCAGGTATCAGGAACTGAAGCTTTCTTT

D gene: NA
V gene: TRBV10-1
J gene: TRBJ2-1
clone size: NA
CDR3 protein: CASSLTGLQLNEQFF
CDR3 DNA: TGCGCCAGCAGTCTAACAGGACTACAACTCAATGAGCAGTTCTTC

D gene: NA
V gene: TRBV7-1
J gene: TRBJ1-3
clone size: NA
CDR3 protein: CASSSRYPPRPRQWARNTIYF
CDR3 DNA: TGTGCCAGCAGCTCTCGTTACCCCCCCCGACCCCGGCAATGGGCTAGAAACACCATATATTTT

D gene: NA
V gene: TRBV7-9
J gene: TRBJ1-5
clone size: many
CDR3 protein: CASSHKGSEPQHF
CDR3 DNA: TGTGCCAGCAGCCACAAGGGTTCGGAGCCCCAGCATTTT

D gene: NA
V gene: TRBV15
J gene: TRBJ1-5
clone size: NA
CDR3 protein: CATSRVVGSGGQPQHF
CDR3 DNA: TGTGCCACCAGCAGAGTGGTAGGCAGTGGGGGACAGCCCCAGCATTTT

D gene: NA
V gene: TRBV9
J gene: TRBJ1-2
clone size: NA
CDR3 protein: CASSAQTGTNYGYTF
CDR3 DNA: TGTGCCAGCAGCGCTCAAACAGGGACCAACTATGGCTACACCTTC

D gene: TRBD2
V gene: TRBV5-1
J gene: TRBJ2-1
clone size: NA
CDR3 protein: CASSPAGGSSYNEQFF
CDR3 DNA: TGCGCCAGCAGCCCGGCCGGGGGGAGCTCCTACAATGAGCAGTTCTTC

D gene: NA
V gene: TRBV20-1
J gene: TRBJ1-1
clone size: many
CDR3 protein: CSARDGRKQVNTEAFF
CDR3 DNA: TGCAGTGCTAGAGATGGTCGGAAACAGGTGAACACTGAAGCTTTCTTT

D gene: NA
V gene: TRBV7-6
J gene: TRBJ1-5
clone size: NA
CDR3 protein: CASSPRTSGRPQHF
CDR3 DNA: TGTGCCAGCAGCCCCCGGACCAGCGGGAGGCCCCAGCATTTT

D gene: TRBD1
V gene: TRBV15
J gene: TRBJ2-7
clone size: NA
CDR3 protein: CATSRSGQGESEQYF
CDR3 DNA: TGTGCCACCAGCAGAAGTGGACAGGGCGAGTCCGAGCAGTACTTC

D gene: TRBD1
V gene: TRBV5-1
J gene: TRBJ1-1
clone size: many
CDR3 protein: CASTTGMNTEAFF
CDR3 DNA: TGCGCCAGCACGACAGGGATGAACACTGAAGCTTTCTTT

D gene: NA
V gene: TRBV19
J gene: TRBJ1-6
clone size: NA
CDR3 protein: CASSLGQRYSPLHF
CDR3 DNA: TGTGCCAGTAGTCTCGGACAGAGATATTCACCCCTCCACTTT

D gene: NA
V gene: TRBV9
J gene: TRBJ1-2
clone size: NA
CDR3 protein: CASSGRDTYF
CDR3 DNA: TGTGCCAGCAGCGGCCGGGACACCTACTTC

D gene: NA
V gene: TRBV7-3
J gene: TRBJ1-4
clone size: NA
CDR3 protein: CASSFGRGEKLFF
CDR3 DNA: TGTGCCAGCAGCTTTGGGCGGGGGGAAAAACTGTTTTTT

D gene: TRBD1
V gene: TRBV19
J gene: TRBJ2-2
clone size: once
CDR3 protein: CASSLRTGATGELFF
CDR3 DNA: TGTGCCAGTAGTTTAAGGACAGGGGCCACCGGGGAGCTGTTTTTT

D gene: TRBD1
V gene: TRBV20-1
J gene: TRBJ2-5
clone size: NA
CDR3 protein: CSASKPGQGAEEAQYF
CDR3 DNA: TGCAGTGCTAGTAAACCGGGACAGGGGGCAGAAGAGGCCCAGTACTTC

D gene: NA
V gene: TRBV7-2
J gene: TRBJ2-7
clone size: NA
CDR3 protein: CASSSGEARYEQYF
CDR3 DNA: TGTGCCAGTTCCTCGGGGGAAGCACGATACGAGCAGTACTTC

D gene: NA
V gene: TRBV2
J gene: TRBJ1-1
clone size: NA
CDR3 protein: CASSPLPGLYTEAFF
CDR3 DNA: TGTGCCAGCAGCCCCCTCCCAGGGCTGTACACTGAAGCTTTCTTT

D gene: TRBD1
V gene: TRBV10-2
J gene: TRBJ2-7
clone size: NA
CDR3 protein: CASSEWGQGAMVYEQYF
CDR3 DNA: TGCGCCAGCAGTGAGTGGGGACAGGGGGCAATGGTCTACGAGCAGTACTTC

D gene: TRBD1
V gene: TRBV5-1
J gene: TRBJ2-6
clone size: NA
CDR3 protein: CASSLKGQGSGANVLTF
CDR3 DNA: TGCGCCAGCAGCTTGAAGGGACAGGGGTCTGGGGCCAACGTCCTGACTTTC

D gene: NA
V gene: TRBV12-3/TRBV12-4
J gene: TRBJ1-1
clone size: NA
CDR3 protein: CASSLGTENTEAFF
CDR3 DNA: TGTGCCAGCAGTTTAGGGACAGAGAACACTGAAGCTTTCTTT

D gene: TRBD1
V gene: TRBV19
J gene: TRBJ1-1
clone size: many
CDR3 protein: CASSRQGGMNTEAFF
CDR3 DNA: TGTGCCAGTAGTCGACAGGGGGGGATGAACACTGAAGCTTTCTTT

D gene: NA
V gene: TRBV20-1
J gene: TRBJ2-7
clone size: once
CDR3 protein: CSGSGRSYEQYF
CDR3 DNA: TGCAGTGGTAGCGGACGCTCCTACGAGCAGTACTTC

D gene: NA
V gene: TRBV13
J gene: TRBJ2-7
clone size: many
CDR3 protein: CASSPNPRRGTSYEQYF
CDR3 DNA: TGTGCCAGCAGCCCAAACCCCCGCAGGGGAACTTCCTACGAGCAGTACTTC

D gene: NA
V gene: TRBV10-3
J gene: TRBJ1-1
clone size: NA
CDR3 protein: CAIRERTVNTEAFF
CDR3 DNA: TGTGCCATCAGGGAAAGGACAGTGAACACTGAAGCTTTCTTT

D gene: NA
V gene: TRBV29-1
J gene: TRBJ2-1
clone size: NA
CDR3 protein: CSVVKVRNEQFF
CDR3 DNA: TGCAGCGTTGTCAAGGTACGCAATGAGCAGTTCTTC

D gene: NA
V gene: TRBV20-1
J gene: TRBJ1-5
clone size: NA
CDR3 protein: CSARSSHRSSNQPQHF
CDR3 DNA: TGCAGTGCTAGATCATCTCACAGGAGTAGCAATCAGCCCCAGCATTTT

D gene: TRBD2
V gene: TRBV15
J gene: TRBJ2-5
clone size: NA
CDR3 protein: CATIRGGAQETQYF
CDR3 DNA: TGTGCCACCATCCGCGGGGGGGCTCAAGAGACCCAGTACTTC

D gene: TRBD1
V gene: TRBV5-1
J gene: TRBJ2-7
clone size: once
CDR3 protein: CASSTTGGSYEQYF
CDR3 DNA: TGCGCCAGCAGCACAACAGGGGGAAGCTACGAGCAGTACTTC